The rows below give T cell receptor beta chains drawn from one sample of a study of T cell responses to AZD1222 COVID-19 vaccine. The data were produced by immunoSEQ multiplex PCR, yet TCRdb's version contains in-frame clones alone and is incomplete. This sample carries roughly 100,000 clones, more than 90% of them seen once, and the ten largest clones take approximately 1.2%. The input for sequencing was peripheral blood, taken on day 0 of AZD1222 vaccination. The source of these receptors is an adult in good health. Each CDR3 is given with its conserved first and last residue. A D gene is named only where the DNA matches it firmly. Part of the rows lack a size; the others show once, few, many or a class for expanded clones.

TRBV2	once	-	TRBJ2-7	CASSAGGRGDEQYF	TGTGCCAGCAGTGCGGGGGGCAGGGGCGACGAGCAGTACTTC
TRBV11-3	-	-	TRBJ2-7	CASSFRDTLGLEQYF	TGTGCCAGCAGCTTCCGGGACACACTTGGCTTGGAGCAGTACTTC
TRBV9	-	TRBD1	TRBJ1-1	CASSPRTGRGNEAFF	TGTGCCAGCAGCCCGCGGACAGGGAGGGGCAATGAAGCTTTCTTT
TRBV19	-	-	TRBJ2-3	CASSPRDMSTDTQYF	TGTGCCAGTAGTCCCCGGGACATGAGCACAGATACGCAGTATTTT
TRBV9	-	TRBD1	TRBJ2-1	CASSGRDRAISEQFF	TGTGCCAGCAGCGGCCGGGACAGGGCCATAAGTGAGCAGTTCTTC
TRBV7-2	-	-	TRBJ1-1	CASTREGMDTEAFF	TGTGCCAGCACCCGTGAGGGTATGGACACTGAAGCTTTCTTT
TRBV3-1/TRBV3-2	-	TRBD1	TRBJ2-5	CASSRGTGQETQYF	TGTGCCAGCAGCCGTGGGACAGGACAAGAGACCCAGTACTTC
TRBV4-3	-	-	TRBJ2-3	CASSHLARTDTQYF	TGCGCCAGCAGCCACCTCGCTAGGACAGATACGCAGTATTTT
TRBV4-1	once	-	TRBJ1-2	CASSQEKVNYGYTF	TGCGCCAGCAGCCAAGAAAAGGTTAACTATGGCTACACCTTC
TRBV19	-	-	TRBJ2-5	CASSTSTGNGRETQYF	TGTGCCAGTAGTACCTCGACAGGAAATGGCCGAGAGACCCAGTACTTC
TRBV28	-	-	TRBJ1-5	CASSLVKFSNQPQHF	TGTGCCAGCAGTTTGGTAAAGTTTAGCAATCAGCCCCAGCATTTT
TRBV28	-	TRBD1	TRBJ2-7	CAIRDSYEQYF	TGTGCCATCCGGGACAGCTACGAGCAGTACTTC
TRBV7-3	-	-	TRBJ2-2	CASSSPPGTGELFF	TGTGCCAGCAGCTCCCCTCCGGGGACCGGGGAGCTGTTTTTT
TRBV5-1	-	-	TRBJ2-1	CASSLSPAPNEQFF	TGCGCCAGCAGCTTGTCCCCAGCTCCCAATGAGCAGTTCTTC
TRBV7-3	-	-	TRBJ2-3	CASSPGGGSTDTQYF	TGTGCCAGCAGCCCAGGTGGCGGAAGCACAGATACGCAGTATTTT
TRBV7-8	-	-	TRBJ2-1	CASSVGTWGNNEQFF	TGTGCCAGCAGCGTTGGGACTTGGGGGAACAATGAGCAGTTCTTC
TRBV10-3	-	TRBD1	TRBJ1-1	CAISGGTEGYKTEAFF	TGTGCCATCAGTGGGGGGACAGAGGGGTACAAAACTGAAGCTTTCTTT
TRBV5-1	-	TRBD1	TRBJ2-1	CASSTGQGSYNEQFF	TGCGCCAGCAGCACCGGACAGGGGTCCTACAATGAGCAGTTCTTC
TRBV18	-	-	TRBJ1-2	CASSPGAGSDYGYTF	TGTGCCAGCTCACCAGGGGCCGGGTCTGACTATGGCTACACCTTC
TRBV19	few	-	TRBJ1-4	CASNTRGSTNEKLFF	TGTGCCAGCAACACTCGGGGGTCAACTAATGAAAAACTGTTTTTT
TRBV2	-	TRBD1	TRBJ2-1	CASSEWTGGFEQFF	TGTGCCAGCAGTGAGTGGACAGGGGGCTTTGAGCAGTTCTTC
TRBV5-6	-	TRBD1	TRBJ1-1	CASSLGDRGAFF	TGTGCCAGCAGCTTGGGGGACAGGGGAGCTTTCTTT
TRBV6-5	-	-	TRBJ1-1	CASSKAENTEAFF	TGTGCCAGCAGCAAAGCAGAAAACACTGAAGCTTTCTTT
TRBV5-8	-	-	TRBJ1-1	CASSLGHWNTEAFF	TGTGCCAGCAGCTTGGGACACTGGAACACTGAAGCTTTCTTT
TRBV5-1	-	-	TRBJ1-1	CASSLAKTGEAFF	TGCGCCAGCAGCTTGGCCAAAACGGGTGAAGCTTTCTTT
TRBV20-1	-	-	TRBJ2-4	CSARRANIQYF	TGCAGTGCTAGAAGGGCAAACATTCAGTACTTC
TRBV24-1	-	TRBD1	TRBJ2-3	CATSDLRQGDTDTQYF	TGTGCCACCAGTGATCTCCGACAGGGCGACACAGATACGCAGTATTTT
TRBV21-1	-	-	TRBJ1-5	CASGQGRPQHF	TGTGCCAGCGGACAGGGAAGGCCCCAGCATTTT
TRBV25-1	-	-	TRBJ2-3	CASSELSGSTDTQYF	TGTGCCAGCAGTGAATTGAGCGGTAGCACAGATACGCAGTATTTT
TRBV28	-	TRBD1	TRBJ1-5	CASSRTGSNQPQHF	TGTGCCAGCAGCCGGACAGGTAGCAATCAGCCCCAGCATTTT
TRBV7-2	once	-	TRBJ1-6	CASSLLGQNNSPLHF	TGTGCCAGCAGCTTACTCGGGCAGAATAATTCACCCCTCCACTTT
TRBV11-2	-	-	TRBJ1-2	CASSSNWRRTSNYGYTF	TGTGCCAGCAGCTCGAACTGGCGGAGGACCTCTAACTATGGCTACACCTTC
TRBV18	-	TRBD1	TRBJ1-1	CASSPPGGQGASAFF	TGTGCCAGCTCACCACCCGGGGGTCAGGGGGCCTCAGCTTTCTTT
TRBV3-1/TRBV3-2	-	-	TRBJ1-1	CASSQGANTEAFF	TGTGCCAGCAGCCAAGGGGCTAACACTGAAGCTTTCTTT
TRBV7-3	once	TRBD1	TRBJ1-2	CASSLTGTGGDGYTF	TGTGCCAGCAGCTTAACCGGGACAGGGGGCGACGGCTACACCTTC
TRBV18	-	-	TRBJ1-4	CASSPAQGFEKLFF	TGTGCCAGCTCACCAGCCCAGGGGTTTGAAAAACTGTTTTTT
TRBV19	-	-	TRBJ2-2	CASKGQQNTGELFF	TGTGCCAGTAAGGGACAACAGAACACCGGGGAGCTGTTTTTT
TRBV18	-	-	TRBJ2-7	CASSGSLSYEQYF	TGTGCCAGCTCAGGGAGCCTCTCCTACGAGCAGTACTTC
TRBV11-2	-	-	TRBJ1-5	CASSLGAGGGGPQHF	TGTGCCAGCAGCTTGGGGGCTGGGGGCGGCGGGCCCCAGCATTTT
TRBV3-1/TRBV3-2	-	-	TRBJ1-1	CASSQGRLLTEAFF	TGTGCCAGCAGCCAGGGACGTCTACTCACTGAAGCTTTCTTT
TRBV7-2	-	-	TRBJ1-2	CASSLGPALNYGYTF	TGTGCCAGCAGCTTAGGTCCGGCACTAAACTATGGCTACACCTTC
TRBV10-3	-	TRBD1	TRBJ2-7	CAISESRTGTSYEQYF	TGTGCCATCAGTGAGTCCCGGACAGGAACTTCCTACGAGCAGTACTTC
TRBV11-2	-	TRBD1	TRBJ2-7	CASSLAWDSSYEQYF	TGTGCCAGCAGCTTAGCTTGGGACAGCTCCTACGAGCAGTACTTC
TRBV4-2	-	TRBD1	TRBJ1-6	CASSHREGAGNSPLHF	TGTGCCAGCAGCCACCGGGAGGGGGCCGGTAATTCACCCCTCCACTTT
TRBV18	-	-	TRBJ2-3	CASSPGGSSTDTQYF	TGTGCCAGCTCACCGGGCGGGTCTAGCACAGATACGCAGTATTTT
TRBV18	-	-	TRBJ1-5	CASSDGSSTKRDNQPQHF	TGTGCCAGCTCGGACGGATCATCCACCAAAAGAGACAATCAGCCCCAGCATTTT